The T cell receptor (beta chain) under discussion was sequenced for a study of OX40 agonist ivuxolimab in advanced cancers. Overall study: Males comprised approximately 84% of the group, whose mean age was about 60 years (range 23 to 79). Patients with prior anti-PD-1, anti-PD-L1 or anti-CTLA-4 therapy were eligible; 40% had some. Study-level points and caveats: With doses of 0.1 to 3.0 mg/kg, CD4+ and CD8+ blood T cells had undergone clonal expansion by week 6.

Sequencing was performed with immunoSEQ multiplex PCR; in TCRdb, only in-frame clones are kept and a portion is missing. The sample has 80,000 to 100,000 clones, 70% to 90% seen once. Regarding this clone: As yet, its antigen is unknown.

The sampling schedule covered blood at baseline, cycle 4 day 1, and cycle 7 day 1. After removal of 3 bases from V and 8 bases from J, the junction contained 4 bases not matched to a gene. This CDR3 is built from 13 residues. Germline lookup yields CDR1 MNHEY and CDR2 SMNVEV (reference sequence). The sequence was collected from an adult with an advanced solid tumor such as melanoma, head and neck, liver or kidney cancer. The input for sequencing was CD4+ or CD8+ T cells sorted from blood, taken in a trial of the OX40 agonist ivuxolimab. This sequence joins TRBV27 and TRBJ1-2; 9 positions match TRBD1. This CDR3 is CASSFGQGRGYTF. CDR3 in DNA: TGTGCCAGCAGTTTTGGACAGGGGAGAGGCTACACCTTC.